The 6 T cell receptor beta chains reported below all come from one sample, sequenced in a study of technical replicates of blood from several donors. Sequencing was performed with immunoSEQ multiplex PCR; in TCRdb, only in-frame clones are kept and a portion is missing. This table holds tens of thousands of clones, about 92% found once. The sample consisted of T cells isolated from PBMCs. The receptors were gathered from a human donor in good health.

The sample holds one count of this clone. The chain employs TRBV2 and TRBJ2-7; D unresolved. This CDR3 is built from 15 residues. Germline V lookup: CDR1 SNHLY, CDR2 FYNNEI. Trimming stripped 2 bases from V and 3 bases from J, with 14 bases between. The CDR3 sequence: CASSEIRPGRYEQYF. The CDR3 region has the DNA TGTGCCAGCAGTGAAATTCGTCCTGGGCGCTACGAGCAGTACTTC.

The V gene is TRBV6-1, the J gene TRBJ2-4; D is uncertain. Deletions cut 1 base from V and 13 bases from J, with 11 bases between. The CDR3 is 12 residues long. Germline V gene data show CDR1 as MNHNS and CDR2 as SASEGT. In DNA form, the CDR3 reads TGTGCCAGCAGTGAAGGACTTCCAATCCAGTACTTC. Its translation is CASSEGLPIQYF.

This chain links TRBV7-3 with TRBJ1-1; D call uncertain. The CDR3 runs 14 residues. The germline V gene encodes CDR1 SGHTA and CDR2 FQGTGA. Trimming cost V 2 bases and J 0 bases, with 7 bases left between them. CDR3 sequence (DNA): TGTGCCAGCAGCTTATCGGGGATGAACACTGAAGCTTTCTTT. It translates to CASSLSGMNTEAFF.

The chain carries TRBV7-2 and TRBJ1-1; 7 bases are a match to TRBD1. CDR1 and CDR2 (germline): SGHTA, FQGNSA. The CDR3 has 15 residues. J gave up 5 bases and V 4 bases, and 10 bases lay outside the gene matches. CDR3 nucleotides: TGTGCCAGCAGCTCGAGTCCAGGGGGTAAAACTGAAGCTTTCTTT. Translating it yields CASSSSPGGKTEAFF.

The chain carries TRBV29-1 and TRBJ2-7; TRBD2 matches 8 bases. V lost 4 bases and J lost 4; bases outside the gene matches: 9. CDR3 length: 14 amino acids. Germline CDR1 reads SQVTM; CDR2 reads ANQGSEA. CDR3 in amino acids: CSVALGAGEYEQYF. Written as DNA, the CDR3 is TGCAGCGTTGCCTTGGGAGCGGGAGAATACGAGCAGTACTTC.

The CDR3 region is CAWAAGVVNNEQFF. CDR3 nucleotides: TGTGCCTGGGCCGCAGGGGTAGTCAACAATGAGCAGTTCTTC. V usage is TRBV30 and J usage is TRBJ2-1, with a weak D call TRBD1 (6 bases). V was trimmed by 5 bases and J by 5 bases, leaving 16 bases between them. There are 14 residues in the CDR3. Germline lookup yields CDR1 GTSNPN and CDR2 SVGIG (reference sequence).